This T cell receptor (beta chain) was recovered during a study of blood T cell repertoires in COVID-19. Study overall: Researchers got acute and convalescent COVID-19 samples from the United States, Italy and Spain. PBMCs, B-cell-depleted T cells, or T cells provided the cDNA or gDNA that made up the material.

This clone occurred a few times. In the authors' methods: Researchers report that nucleated cell counts were estimated from reference gene primer amplification. TCRdb's table, derived via immunoSEQ multiplex PCR, lists solely in-frame clones and lacks some. V, J and clone size are taken as reported in that table, and D and trimming were inferred from the DNA itself. The table shows roughly 250,000 clones, with approximately 89% occurring only once. The CDR3 runs to 15 residues. V dropped 4 bases and J dropped 7; count of bases not matched to a gene: 10. Germline V CDR1 and CDR2: SGHNT, YYREEE (reference sequence).

The chain links TRBV5-4 to TRBJ2-1; 8 nucleotides match TRBD1. Input material: peripheral blood. The clonotype was recovered from a woman aged 45-65 years with acute or convalescent COVID-19. The CDR3 protein is CASSPTGDGMNEQFF. The CDR3 nucleotides read TGTGCCAGCAGCCCGACAGGGGACGGTATGAATGAGCAGTTCTTC.